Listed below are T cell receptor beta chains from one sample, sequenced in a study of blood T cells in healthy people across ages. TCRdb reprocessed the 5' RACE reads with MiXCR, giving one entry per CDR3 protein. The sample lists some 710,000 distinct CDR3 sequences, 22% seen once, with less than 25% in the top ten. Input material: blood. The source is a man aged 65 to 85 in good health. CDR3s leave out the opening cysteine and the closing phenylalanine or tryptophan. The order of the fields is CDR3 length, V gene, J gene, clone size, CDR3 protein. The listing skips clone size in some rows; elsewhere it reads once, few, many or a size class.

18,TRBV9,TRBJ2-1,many,ASSVSLAGGPVRTSNEQF
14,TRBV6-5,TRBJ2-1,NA,ASSYPRGGAVNEHF
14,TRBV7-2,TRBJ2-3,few,ASSLAGPGTTDTQY
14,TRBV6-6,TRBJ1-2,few,ASSYRRDSVISGYT
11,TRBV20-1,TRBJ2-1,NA,SALSSVGNEQF
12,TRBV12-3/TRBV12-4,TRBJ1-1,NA,ASSLMVMDTEAF
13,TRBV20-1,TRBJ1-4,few,SARDPRGQGEKLF
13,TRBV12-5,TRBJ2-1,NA,ASGLAGTPNNEQF
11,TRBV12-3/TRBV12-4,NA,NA,AGSLAQGKTQY
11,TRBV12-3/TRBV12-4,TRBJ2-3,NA,ASSFATRMDLY
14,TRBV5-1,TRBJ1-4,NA,ASSLFSGTGSEKLF
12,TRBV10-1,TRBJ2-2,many,ASSRAANTGELF
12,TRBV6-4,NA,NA,ASSVELGANEQF
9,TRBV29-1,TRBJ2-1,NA,SAPDQNEQF
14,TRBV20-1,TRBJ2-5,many,SARDVNGLYQETQY
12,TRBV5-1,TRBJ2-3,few,ASSFGGAADTQY
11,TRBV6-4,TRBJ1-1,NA,ASSREGTTEAF
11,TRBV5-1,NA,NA,ASSIGTANEQF
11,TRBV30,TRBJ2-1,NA,AWSVSGANEQF
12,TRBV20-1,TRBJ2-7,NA,SARVTGGSYEQY
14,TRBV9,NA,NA,ASSVDAGHYYNEQF
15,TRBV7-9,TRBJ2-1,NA,ASSFVGQGVSYNEQF
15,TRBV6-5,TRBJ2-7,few,ASSYSSPSGARYEQY
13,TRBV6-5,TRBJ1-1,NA,ASRPSGQTNTEAF
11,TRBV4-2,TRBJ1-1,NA,ASSQENGAEAF
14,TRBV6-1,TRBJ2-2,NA,ASSGDRGRGTGELF
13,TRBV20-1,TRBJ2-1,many,SARGASGAYNEQF
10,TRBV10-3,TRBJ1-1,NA,AISSGAVGAF
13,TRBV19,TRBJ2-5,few,ASSYLAAPSSTQY
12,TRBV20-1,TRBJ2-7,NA,SAREGPSWHEQY
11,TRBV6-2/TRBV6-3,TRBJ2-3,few,ASSQTSRDTQY
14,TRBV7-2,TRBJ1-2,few,ASSLAAAGQAYGYT
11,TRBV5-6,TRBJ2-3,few,ASSFLTVDTQY